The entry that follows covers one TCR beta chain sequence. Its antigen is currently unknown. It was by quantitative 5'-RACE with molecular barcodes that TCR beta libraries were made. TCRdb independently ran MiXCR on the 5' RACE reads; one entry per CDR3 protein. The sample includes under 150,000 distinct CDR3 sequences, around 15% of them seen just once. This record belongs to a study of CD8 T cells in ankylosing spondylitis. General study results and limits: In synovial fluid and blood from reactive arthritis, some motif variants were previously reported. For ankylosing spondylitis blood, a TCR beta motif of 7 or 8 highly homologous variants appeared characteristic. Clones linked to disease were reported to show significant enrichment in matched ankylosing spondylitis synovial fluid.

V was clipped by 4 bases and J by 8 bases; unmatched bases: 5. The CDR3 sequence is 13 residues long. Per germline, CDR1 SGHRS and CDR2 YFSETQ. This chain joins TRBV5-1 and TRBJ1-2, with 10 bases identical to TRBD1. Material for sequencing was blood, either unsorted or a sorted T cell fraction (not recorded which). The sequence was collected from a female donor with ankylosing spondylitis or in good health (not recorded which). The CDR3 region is CASSAGTGEGYTF. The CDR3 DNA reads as TGCGCCAGCAGCGCCGGGACAGGGGAAGGCTACACCTTC. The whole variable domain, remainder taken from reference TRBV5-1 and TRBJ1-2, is KAGVTQTPRYLIKTRGQQVTLSCSPISGHRSVSWYQQTPGQGLQFLFEYFSETQRNKGNFPGRFSGRQFSNSRSEMNVSTLELGDSALYLCASSAGTGEGYTFGSGTRLTVV.